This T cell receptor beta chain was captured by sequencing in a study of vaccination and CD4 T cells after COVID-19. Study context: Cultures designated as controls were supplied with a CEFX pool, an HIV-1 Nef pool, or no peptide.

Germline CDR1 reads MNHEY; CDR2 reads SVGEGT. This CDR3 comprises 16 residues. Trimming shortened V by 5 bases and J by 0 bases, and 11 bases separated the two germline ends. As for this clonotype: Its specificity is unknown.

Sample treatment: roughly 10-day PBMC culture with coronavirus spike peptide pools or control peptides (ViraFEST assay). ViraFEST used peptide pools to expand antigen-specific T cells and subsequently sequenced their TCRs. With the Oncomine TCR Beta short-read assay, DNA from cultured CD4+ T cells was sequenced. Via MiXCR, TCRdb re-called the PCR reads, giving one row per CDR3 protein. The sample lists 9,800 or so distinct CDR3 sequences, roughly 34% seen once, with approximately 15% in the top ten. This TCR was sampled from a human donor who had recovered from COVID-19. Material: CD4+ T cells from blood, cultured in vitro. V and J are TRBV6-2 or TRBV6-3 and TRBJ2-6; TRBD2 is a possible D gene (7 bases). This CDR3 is CASSSRGASGANVLTF. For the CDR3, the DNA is TGTGCCAGCAGTAGTCGGGGGGCCTCTGGGGCCAACGTCCTGACTTTC.